The TCR beta chain described here comes from a study of early T cells in non-severe SARS-CoV-2 infection. About the research overall: Chains from this unsorted whole-blood bulk RNA could not be paired.

General observations from the study: CD4 and private specificities were missed by VDJdb matching, which favored anti-spike CD8 responses.

The library protocol tagged individual cDNA molecules with unique molecular identifiers. TCRdb re-analysed the 5' RACE reads in MiXCR, keeping a single row per CDR3 protein. Here the sample spans some 50,000 distinct CDR3 sequences, over 8% being singletons. Trimming shortened V by 6 bases and J by 4 bases, and 15 bases separated the two germline ends. Germline V gene data show CDR1 as DFQATT and CDR2 as SNEGSKA (reference sequence). The CDR3 spans 14 residues. Remarks on this clonotype: What it recognizes is unknown. A much more abundant neighbour one base away suggests this may be a read error.

This receptor was obtained from an adult who was a healthcare worker with PCR-confirmed SARS-CoV-2 infection or an uninfected control (not recorded which). The material sequenced was whole blood. The genes are TRBV20-1 and TRBJ2-2; D uncertain. CDR3 nucleotide sequence: TGCAGTGCCAGCCCCAGATTCTCCACCGGGGAGCTGTTTTTT. It codes for CSASPRFSTGELFF.